The present T cell receptor (beta chain) was sequenced within a study of CD8 T cells in ankylosing spondylitis. Study-level findings and limits: What seemed typical of ankylosing spondylitis blood was a TCR beta motif built from about 8 highly homologous variants. Within matched ankylosing spondylitis synovial fluid, disease-linked clones were reportedly significantly enriched.

From germline, CDR1 is SEHNR and CDR2 FQNEAQ (reference sequence). Trimming removed 5 bases from V and 2 bases from J; junction bases left unmatched: 9. The length of the CDR3 is 16 residues. Quantitative 5'-RACE with molecular barcodes was used to make the TCR beta libraries. TCRdb independently ran MiXCR on the 5' RACE reads; one entry per CDR3 protein. The data show more than 400,000 distinct CDR3 sequences, approximately 5.3% seen once. This clonotype showed up many times. Its antigen is not known. This chain links TRBV7-9 with TRBJ1-2; 9 bases agree with TRBD1. Material for sequencing was blood, either unsorted or a sorted T cell fraction (not recorded which). This TCR was sampled from a male donor with ankylosing spondylitis. CDR3 bases: TGTGCCAGCAGCCCGGGACAGGGAAGTCACAACTATGGCTACACCTTC. The encoded protein is CASSPGQGSHNYGYTF.